Presented here are 8 T cell receptor beta chains from one specimen sequenced in a study of PD-1 and CTLA-4 blockade in melanoma. Measured with immunoSEQ multiplex PCR; TCRdb has only the in-frame clones, and not every one. Among approximately 33,000 clones listed, under 95% were seen once. The sequenced sample was CD8+ T cells from peripheral blood, obtained from a patient given anti-PD-1 treatment. The source of these receptors is a human donor with melanoma.

V is TRBV5-6 and J is TRBJ1-1; D uncertain. The V and J ends lost 1 base and 1 base respectively, with 11 bases between them. Germline V gene sequence: CDR1 SGHDT, CDR2 YYEEEE. The CDR3 runs 15 residues. CDR3 in DNA: TGTGCCAGCAGCTTGCTGGCTACCGAGAACACTGAAGCTTTCTTT. Translating it yields CASSLLATENTEAFF.

The V and J genes are TRBV28 and TRBJ1-1, with no clear D. Trimming stripped 2 bases from V and 6 bases from J, with 4 bases between. This CDR3 comprises 11 residues. The germline V gene has CDR1 MDHEN and CDR2 SYDVKM. The CDR3 sequence: CASSLGAEAFF. The CDR3 coding sequence is TGTGCCAGCAGTTTAGGCGCTGAAGCTTTCTTT.

The chain carries TRBV27 and TRBJ1-6; 11 bases map to TRBD1. CDR3 length: 17 amino acids. From germline, CDR1 is MNHEY and CDR2 SMNVEV (reference sequence). With 5 bases clipped from V and 3 bases from J, the junction kept 6 bases outside the gene matches. DNA for the CDR3: TGTGCCAGCAGTGGACAGGGGGCTCATATCTATAATTCACCCCTCCACTTT. Amino acids: CASSGQGAHIYNSPLHF.

This clone has a handful of counts. The chain links TRBV3-1 (or the pseudogene TRBV3-2) to TRBJ2-7; 9 bases map to TRBD2. With V trimmed by 3 bases and J by 4 bases, 4 bases remained unmatched. The CDR3 extends over 14 amino acids. Germline loops: CDR1 LGHDT, CDR2 YNNKEL (reference sequence). The CDR3 protein is CASSHATSGYEQYF. In nucleotides, the CDR3 is TGTGCCAGCAGCCATGCAACTAGCGGGTACGAGCAGTACTTC.

The chain is built from TRBV19 and TRBJ1-1, with 10 bases that match TRBD1. CDR1 and CDR2 (germline): LNHDA, SQIVND (reference sequence). Germline trimming cut 2 bases from V and 1 base from J; bases unmatched to any gene: 10. The CDR3 has 18 residues. CDR3 residues: CASSIKAGQGLKNTEAFF. DNA of the CDR3: TGTGCCAGTAGTATAAAAGCGGGACAGGGGCTTAAGAACACTGAAGCTTTCTTT.

As DNA, the CDR3 is TGCGCCAGCAGCTACATCTTTGGCACAGATACGCAGTATTTT. This encodes CASSYIFGTDTQYF. The gene calls are TRBV5-1 and TRBJ2-3, with D unresolved. CDR1 and CDR2 (germline): SGHRS, YFSETQ. The CDR3 is 14 residues long. Trimming removed 3 bases from V and 1 base from J, with 9 bases in between.

This clone was seen once. The chain joins TRBV6-5 to TRBJ1-2; D not resolved. Trimming shortened V by 7 bases and J by 7 bases, and 13 bases separated the two germline ends. Germline lookup yields CDR1 MNHEY and CDR2 SVGAGI. The CDR3 contains 12 residues. The CDR3 sequence: CASTKAGGGYTF. DNA for the CDR3: TGTGCCAGCACCAAGGCGGGCGGTGGCTACACCTTC.

The chain uses TRBV7-9 and TRBJ1-5; D gene unclear. CDR3 length: 12 amino acids. The V gene lost 5 bases and the J gene lost 4 bases, with 6 bases spanning the gap. Looked up from germline, CDR1 is SEHNR and CDR2 is FQNEAQ (reference sequence). The CDR3 here is CASSPPNQPQHF. The CDR3 region has the DNA TGTGCCAGCAGCCCCCCGAATCAGCCCCAGCATTTT. The variable domain in full, completed from reference TRBV7-9 and TRBJ1-5, reads DTGVSQNPRHKITKRGQNVTFRCDPISEHNRLYWYRQTLGQGPEFLTYFQNEAQLEKSRLLSDRFSAERPKGSFSTLEIQRTEQGDSAMYLCASSPPNQPQHFGDGTRLSIL.